This T cell receptor (beta chain) was documented in a study of blood T cell repertoires in COVID-19. Study summary: T cells, B-cell-depleted T cells, or PBMCs supplied cDNA or gDNA.

Method: immunoSEQ multiplex PCR; TCRdb's copy keeps in-frame clones and lacks some. This sample has 250,000 to 300,000 clones, with around three quarters found just once. The CDR3 totals 14 residues. Germline CDR1 and CDR2: LNHNV and YYDKDF (reference sequence). V gave up 1 base and J gave up 6 bases, with 12 bases separating them. V is TRBV15 and J is TRBJ1-1; weak D call: TRBD1 (5 bases). The sample taken for sequencing was peripheral blood. The TCR sequence derives from an elderly woman with acute or convalescent COVID-19. The chain's CDR3 is CATSRGGGEAEAFF. DNA for the CDR3: TGTGCCACCAGCAGAGGCGGGGGGGAGGCTGAAGCTTTCTTT.